A selection of T cell receptor beta chains follows, all from one sample in a study of cytomegalovirus exposure and HLA in healthy donors. TCRdb's table, derived via immunoSEQ multiplex PCR, lists solely in-frame clones and lacks some. Counted here are about 120,000 clones, 80% occurring once; the ten biggest clones make up approximately 8.8%. Material: PBMCs. The receptor set was obtained from a female donor in good health and CMV-seropositive. CDR3s include the opening cysteine and the closing phenylalanine or tryptophan. Each record gives: J gene, V gene, CDR3 protein.

J gene: TRBJ1-1
V gene: TRBV18
CDR3 protein: CASSRSMDRNTEAFF

J gene: TRBJ2-3
V gene: TRBV30
CDR3 protein: CAWDIQGSDTQYF

J gene: TRBJ1-2
V gene: TRBV29-1
CDR3 protein: CSAITPDSHYGYTF

J gene: TRBJ1-4
V gene: TRBV4-3
CDR3 protein: CASSQDWAATNEKLFF

J gene: TRBJ1-2
V gene: TRBV7-9
CDR3 protein: CASSLYQGYGYTF

J gene: TRBJ1-1
V gene: TRBV29-1
CDR3 protein: CSTVRSDMNTEAFF

J gene: TRBJ2-1
V gene: TRBV6-6
CDR3 protein: CASRPPGQGVNEQFF

J gene: TRBJ2-7
V gene: TRBV5-6
CDR3 protein: CASSLDMGQGLYEQYF

J gene: TRBJ2-5
V gene: TRBV10-2
CDR3 protein: CASSERGRETQYF

J gene: TRBJ2-1
V gene: TRBV5-5
CDR3 protein: CASSPASEQFF

J gene: TRBJ1-2
V gene: TRBV6-5
CDR3 protein: CASKSRTGADGYTF

J gene: TRBJ2-3
V gene: TRBV7-3
CDR3 protein: CASSLDRSDTQYF

J gene: TRBJ2-7
V gene: TRBV19
CDR3 protein: CASSIDLAGPYEQYF

J gene: TRBJ1-3
V gene: TRBV30
CDR3 protein: CAWSAVISGNTIYF

J gene: TRBJ2-3
V gene: TRBV5-4
CDR3 protein: CASSSSPWTQYF